This passage covers 14 T cell receptor beta chains from one sample sequenced in a study of blood T cell repertoires in COVID-19 (dated by TCRdb to about 2020). Libraries were prepared through the immunoSEQ multiplex PCR assay. Here the immuneACCESS table is served through TCRdb, limited to in-frame sequences with V and J called. Missing clones are a known gap in these copies; in checked studies unresolved V genes cover under half, and the rest lacks a known reason. A total of a few hundred thousand clones appear in this sample, over 80% of them only once. 1.3% of the sample comes from the top ten. Material for sequencing was peripheral blood. The receptors were gathered from a woman aged 30 to 39 with COVID-19, enrolled during active disease.

The chain employs TRBV6-5 and TRBJ2-3; 9 nucleotides agree with TRBD1. Germline CDR1 and CDR2: MNHEY and SVGAGI. The CDR3 extends over 15 amino acids. V lost 11 bases, J lost 0 bases, and 9 bases stayed unmatched. The DNA of the CDR3 is TGTGCCGCCCACTCGACAGGGGGGAGCACAGATACGCAGTATTTT. This encodes CAAHSTGGSTDTQYF.

The rearrangement joins TRBV19 to TRBJ2-6; no clear D. Germline-derived CDR1 and CDR2 are LNHDA and SQIVND (reference sequence). This CDR3 is 15 amino acids long. The germline V and J ends were trimmed by 5 bases and 2 bases, with 10 bases remaining between them. The CDR3 is CASSDRVPGANVLTF. As DNA, the CDR3 is TGTGCCAGTAGTGATCGGGTACCTGGGGCCAACGTCCTGACTTTC.

This clone has a single count. The sample contains more than one DNA sequence encoding this CDR3. The rearrangement links TRBV29-1 to TRBJ1-1; maybe TRBD1 (5 bases). The CDR3 is made up of 13 amino acids. CDR1 is SQVTM and CDR2 is ANQGSEA in the germline V gene. The V and J ends lost 1 base and 0 bases respectively, with 6 bases between them. This CDR3 is CSVEGQMNTEAFF. CDR3 nucleotide sequence: TGCAGCGTTGAAGGACAGATGAACACTGAAGCTTTCTTT.

This clone was picked up one time. The chain recombines TRBV6-6 with TRBJ1-5; D uncertain. V was trimmed by 4 bases and J by 5 bases, leaving 15 bases between them. From germline, CDR1 is MNHNY and CDR2 SVGAGI (reference sequence). CDR3 size: 15 residues. In DNA form, the CDR3 reads TGTGCCAGCAGTTCCTCGGGGAGAAACTATCAGCCCCAGCATTTT. Its translation: CASSSSGRNYQPQHF.

The CDR3, as DNA: TGTGCCAGCAGTGAAGGGTTGGCGGACATTCAGTACTTC. Amino acids: CASSEGLADIQYF. The chain joins TRBV6-1 to TRBJ2-4, with unresolved D. V was shortened by 1 base and J by 8 bases, with 9 bases between the two germline ends. The CDR3 is 13 residues long. Germline values: CDR1 MNHNS, CDR2 SASEGT.

The chain employs TRBV7-9 and TRBJ1-2, with D possibly TRBD1 on 5 matching bases. Trimming pared 5 bases from V and 1 base from J, leaving 14 bases between. Germline loops: CDR1 SEHNR, CDR2 FQNEAQ (reference sequence). CDR3 length: 15 residues. The DNA for the CDR3 is TGTGCCAGCAGCACCTGGACACAATTTAACTATGGCTACACCTTC. Translating gives CASSTWTQFNYGYTF.

The chain uses TRBV5-4 and TRBJ2-5; 7 nucleotides agree with TRBD1. Looked up from germline, CDR1 is SGHNT and CDR2 is YYREEE (reference sequence). CDR3 length: 15 amino acids. The trim removed 4 bases at V and 5 bases at J, leaving 11 bases unmatched. CDR3 loop: CASSRTQGEGETQYF. Here the CDR3 DNA reads TGTGCCAGCAGCCGCACCCAGGGGGAAGGGGAGACCCAGTACTTC.

The genes are TRBV5-1 and TRBJ2-2, with 7 positions matching TRBD1. This CDR3 spans 15 amino acids. Germline V gene sequence: CDR1 SGHRS, CDR2 YFSETQ. Trimming cost V 4 bases and J 0 bases; bases outside gene matches: 3. CDR3 DNA: TGCGCCAGCAGCGTCGGGACAGCGAACACCGGGGAGCTGTTTTTT. Protein product: CASSVGTANTGELFF.

J is TRBJ1-2 and V is TRBV19; possible D gene TRBD1, 6 bases. Trimming pared 3 bases from V and 2 bases from J, leaving 10 bases between. The CDR3 is 14 amino acids. Germline CDR1 reads LNHDA; CDR2 reads SQIVND (reference sequence). The chain's CDR3 is CASSIGQSNYGYTF. Written as DNA, the CDR3 is TGTGCCAGTAGTATTGGACAGTCCAACTATGGCTACACCTTC.

There are a few counts of this clone. This CDR3 is also generated by other DNA sequences in the sample. The rearrangement joins TRBV7-9 to TRBJ2-7; D may be TRBD2 (7 bases). The CDR3 covers 14 residues. V was clipped by 3 bases and J by 2 bases, with 11 bases between them. Germline CDR1 is SEHNR and CDR2 is FQNEAQ (reference sequence). The CDR3 DNA reads TGTGCCAGCAGCTTGGGCGGGGGCCCCTACGAGCAGTACTTC. Protein: CASSLGGGPYEQYF.

The J gene is TRBJ1-2, the V gene TRBV11-1, with 9 nucleotides matching TRBD1. Per germline, CDR1 SGHAT and CDR2 FQDESV (reference sequence). V lost 2 bases to trimming and J lost 4 bases; unmatched junction nucleotides: 2. The CDR3 spans 14 residues. In DNA, the CDR3 is TGTGCCAGCAGCTTAAGGGACAGGGCCTATGGCTACACCTTC. This encodes CASSLRDRAYGYTF.

V usage is TRBV19 and J usage is TRBJ1-1; 7 positions match TRBD1. J lost 1 base, V lost 4 bases, and 6 bases had no gene match. This CDR3 spans 15 amino acids. CDR1 and CDR2 (germline): LNHDA, SQIVND (reference sequence). CDR3 region: CASSTPGTENTEAFF. CDR3 DNA: TGTGCCAGTAGTACTCCCGGGACAGAGAACACTGAAGCTTTCTTT.

The CDR3 DNA reads TGTGCCAGCAGTTCCCCGGGACAGGGGGGGGGCGGCTACACCTTC. This sequence encodes CASSSPGQGGGGYTF. The chain combines TRBV28 with TRBJ1-2, with 11 positions matching TRBD1. This CDR3 region has 15 residues. Germline CDR1 reads MDHEN; CDR2 reads SYDVKM. J was trimmed by 8 bases and V by 4 bases; bases with no gene match: 9.

The J gene is TRBJ2-5, the V gene TRBV3-1 (or the pseudogene TRBV3-2), with a tentative D call TRBD1 (5 bases). V dropped 1 base and J dropped 1 base, with 7 bases sitting between them. This CDR3 contains 14 residues. The germline CDR1 and CDR2 sequences are LGHDT and YNNKEL (reference sequence). The CDR3 DNA follows: TGTGCCAGCAGCCAAGCGCAGGGCCAAGAGACCCAGTACTTC. This encodes CASSQAQGQETQYF.